Sequencing of this T cell receptor (beta chain) was carried out in a study of cytotoxic CD8 clonotypes in ibrutinib-treated CLL. TCRdb's table, derived via immunoSEQ multiplex PCR, lists solely in-frame clones and lacks some. The profile shows 160,000 or so clones, roughly four fifths of them singletons. Germline V gene sequence: CDR1 SGDLS, CDR2 YYNGEE. V shed 2 bases and J 8 bases; nucleotides not matched to a gene: 1. The CDR3 totals 12 residues. The rearrangement uses TRBV9 and TRBJ2-1; 7 nucleotides agree with TRBD1. The origin of this receptor is a human donor with chronic lymphocytic leukemia. This specimen consisted of PBMCs, obtained after 12 months of ibrutinib treatment. The CDR3 sequence is CASSVDRHEQFF. CDR3 nucleotides: TGTGCCAGCAGCGTGGACAGGCATGAGCAGTTCTTC.